One and the same sample provided the 2 T cell receptor beta chains below, sequenced in a study of molecular identifiers for immune sequencing clone quantification. TCRdb reprocessed the PCR reads via MiXCR and lists one record per CDR3 protein. The sample holds about 320,000 distinct CDR3 sequences, about a fifth seen once. Material: naive CD8+ T cells from blood, with Jurkat cell RNA spiked in. Subset indicated: FACS-sorted CD8+CD4-CCR7+CD45RA+ naive T cells. Source of these receptors: a human donor in good health. Some libraries in this study had Jurkat cell RNA spiked in.

A few counts support this clonotype. The rearrangement uses TRBV28 and TRBJ2-1; 8 positions agree with TRBD2. The CDR3 runs to 15 residues. Germline lookup yields CDR1 MDHEN and CDR2 SYDVKM. With 6 bases clipped from V and 3 bases from J, the junction kept 7 bases outside the gene matches. DNA of the CDR3: TGTGCCAGCAGCTCCGGGACTAGTAACTACAATGAGCAGTTCTTC. Translated, it gives CASSSGTSNYNEQFF.

This clonotype was detected many times. The V and J genes are TRBV5-4 and TRBJ2-7; no clear D. V lost 4 bases, J lost 4 bases, and 9 bases lay in between. CDR1 SGHNT and CDR2 YYREEE come from the germline V gene (reference sequence). This CDR3 has 12 amino acids. This CDR3 reads CASSGMEYEQYF. The CDR3 DNA is TGTGCCAGCAGCGGGATGGAGTACGAGCAGTACTTC.